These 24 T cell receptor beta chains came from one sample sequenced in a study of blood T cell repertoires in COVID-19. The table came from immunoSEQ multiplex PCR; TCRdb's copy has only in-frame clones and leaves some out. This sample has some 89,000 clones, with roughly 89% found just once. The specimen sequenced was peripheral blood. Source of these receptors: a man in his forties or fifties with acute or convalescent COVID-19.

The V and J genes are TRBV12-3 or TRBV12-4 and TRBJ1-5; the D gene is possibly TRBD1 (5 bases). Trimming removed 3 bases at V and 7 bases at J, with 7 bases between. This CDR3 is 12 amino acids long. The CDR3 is CASSFPGQPQHF. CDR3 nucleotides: TGTGCCAGCAGTTTCCCAGGGCAGCCCCAGCATTTT.

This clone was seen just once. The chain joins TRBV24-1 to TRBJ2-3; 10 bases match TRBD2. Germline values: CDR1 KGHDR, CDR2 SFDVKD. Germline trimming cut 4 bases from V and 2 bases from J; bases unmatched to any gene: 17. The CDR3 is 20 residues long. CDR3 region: CATSDPIGAGGASSTDTQYF. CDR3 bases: TGTGCCACCAGTGACCCCATCGGAGCGGGGGGGGCAAGCTCCACAGATACGCAGTATTTT.

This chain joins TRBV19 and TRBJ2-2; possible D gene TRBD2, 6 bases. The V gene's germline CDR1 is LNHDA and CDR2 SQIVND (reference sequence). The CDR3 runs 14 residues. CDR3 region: CGANPGAGTGELFF. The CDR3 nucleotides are TGTGGCGCCAATCCGGGAGCGGGCACCGGGGAGCTGTTTTTT.

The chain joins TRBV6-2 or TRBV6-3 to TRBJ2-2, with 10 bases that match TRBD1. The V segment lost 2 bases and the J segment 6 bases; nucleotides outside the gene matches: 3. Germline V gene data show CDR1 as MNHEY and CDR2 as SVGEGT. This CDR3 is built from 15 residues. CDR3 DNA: TGTGCCAGCAGTTACCCGGACAGGGGGGCCGGGGAGCTGTTTTTT. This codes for CASSYPDRGAGELFF.

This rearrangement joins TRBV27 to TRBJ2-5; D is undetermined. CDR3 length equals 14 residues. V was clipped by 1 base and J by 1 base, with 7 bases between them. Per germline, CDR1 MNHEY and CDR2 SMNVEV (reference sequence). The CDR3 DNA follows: TGTGCCAGCAGTTTATTGGGCCCCCAAGAGACCCAGTACTTC. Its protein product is CASSLLGPQETQYF.

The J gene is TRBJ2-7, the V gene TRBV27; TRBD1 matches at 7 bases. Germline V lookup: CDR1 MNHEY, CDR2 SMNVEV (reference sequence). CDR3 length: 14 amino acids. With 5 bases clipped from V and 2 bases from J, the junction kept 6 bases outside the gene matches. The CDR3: CASSATGKAYEQYV. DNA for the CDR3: TGTGCCAGCAGTGCGACAGGGAAAGCCTACGAGCAGTACGTC.

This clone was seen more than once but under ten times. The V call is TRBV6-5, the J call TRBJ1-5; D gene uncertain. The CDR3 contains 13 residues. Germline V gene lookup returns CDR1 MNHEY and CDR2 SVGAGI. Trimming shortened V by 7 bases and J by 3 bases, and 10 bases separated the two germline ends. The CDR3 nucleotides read TGTGCCAGCATGGGAGGGCCCAATCAGCCCCAGCATTTT. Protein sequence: CASMGGPNQPQHF.

The CDR3 nucleotides read TGTGCCATCAGCGATACAGGGAAAGGAAGGATGAACACTGAAGCTTTCTTT. This translates into CAISDTGKGRMNTEAFF. The J gene is TRBJ1-1, the V gene TRBV10-3; D may be TRBD1 (6 bases). Looked up from germline, CDR1 is ENHRY and CDR2 is SYGVKD. This CDR3 is built from 17 residues. The germline V and J ends were trimmed by 6 bases and 0 bases, with 20 bases remaining between them.

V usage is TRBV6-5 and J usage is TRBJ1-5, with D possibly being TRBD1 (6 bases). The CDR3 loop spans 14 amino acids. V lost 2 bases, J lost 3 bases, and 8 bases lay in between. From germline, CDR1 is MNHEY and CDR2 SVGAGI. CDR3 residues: CASSYDRINQPQHF. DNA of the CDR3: TGTGCCAGCAGTTACGACAGGATCAATCAGCCCCAGCATTTT.

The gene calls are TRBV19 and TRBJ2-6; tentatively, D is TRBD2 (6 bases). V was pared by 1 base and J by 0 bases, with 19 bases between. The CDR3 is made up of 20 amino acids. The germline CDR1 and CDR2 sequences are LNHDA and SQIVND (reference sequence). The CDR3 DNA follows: TGTGCCAGTAGTATAGCCCCGGGTAAACGGGGGTCCTCTGGGGCCAACGTCCTGACTTTC. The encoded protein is CASSIAPGKRGSSGANVLTF.

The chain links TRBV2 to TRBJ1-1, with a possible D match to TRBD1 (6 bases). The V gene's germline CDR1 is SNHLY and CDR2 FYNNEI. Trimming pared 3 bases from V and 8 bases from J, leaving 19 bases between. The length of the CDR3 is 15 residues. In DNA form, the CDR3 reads TGTGCCAGCAGTGAGGGGCAGGGGCCGAGGGGGGAAGCTTTCTTT. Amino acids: CASSEGQGPRGEAFF.

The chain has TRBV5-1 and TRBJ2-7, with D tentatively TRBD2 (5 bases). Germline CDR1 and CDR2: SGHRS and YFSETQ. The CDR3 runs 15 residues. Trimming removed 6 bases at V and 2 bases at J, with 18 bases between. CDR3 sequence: CASNPGTRAAYEQYF. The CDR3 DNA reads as TGCGCCAGCAACCCCGGCACAAGAGCGGCCTACGAGCAGTACTTC.

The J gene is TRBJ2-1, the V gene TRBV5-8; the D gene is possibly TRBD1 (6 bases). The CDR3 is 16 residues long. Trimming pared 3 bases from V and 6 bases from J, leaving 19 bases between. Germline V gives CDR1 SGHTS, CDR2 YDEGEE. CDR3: CASSSSQGWNSNEQFF. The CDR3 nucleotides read TGTGCCAGCAGCTCGTCCCAGGGGTGGAACAGCAATGAGCAGTTCTTC.

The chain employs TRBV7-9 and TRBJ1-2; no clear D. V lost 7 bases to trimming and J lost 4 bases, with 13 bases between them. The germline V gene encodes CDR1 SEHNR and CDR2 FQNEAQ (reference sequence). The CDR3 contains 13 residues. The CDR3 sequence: CASTVQALYGYTF. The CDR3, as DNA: TGTGCCAGCACGGTGCAGGCGCTCTATGGCTACACCTTC.

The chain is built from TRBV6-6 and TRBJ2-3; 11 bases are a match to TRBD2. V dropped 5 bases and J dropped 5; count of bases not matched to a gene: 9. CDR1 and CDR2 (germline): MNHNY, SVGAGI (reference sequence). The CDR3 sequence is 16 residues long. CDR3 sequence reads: CASSTPTSGALDTQYF. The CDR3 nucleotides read TGTGCCAGCAGTACTCCGACTAGCGGGGCTTTAGATACGCAGTATTTT.

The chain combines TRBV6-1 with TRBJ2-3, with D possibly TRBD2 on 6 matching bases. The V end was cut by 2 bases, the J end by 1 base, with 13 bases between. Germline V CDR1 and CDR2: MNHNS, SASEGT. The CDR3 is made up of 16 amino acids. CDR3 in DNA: TGTGCCAGCAGTGAACCGGGGGAATTGGGCACAGATACGCAGTATTTT. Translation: CASSEPGELGTDTQYF.

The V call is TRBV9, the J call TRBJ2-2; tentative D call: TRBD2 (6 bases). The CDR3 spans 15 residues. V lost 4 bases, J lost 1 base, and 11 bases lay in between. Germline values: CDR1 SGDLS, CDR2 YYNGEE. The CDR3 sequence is CASSPQGGNTGELFF. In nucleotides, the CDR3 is TGTGCCAGCAGCCCCCAGGGAGGGAACACCGGGGAGCTGTTTTTT.

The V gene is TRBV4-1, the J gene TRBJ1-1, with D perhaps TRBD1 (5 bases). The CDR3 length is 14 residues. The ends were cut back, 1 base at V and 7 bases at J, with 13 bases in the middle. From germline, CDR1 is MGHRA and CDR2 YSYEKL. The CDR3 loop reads CASSQAGGAIEAFF. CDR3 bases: TGCGCCAGCAGCCAAGCGGGAGGGGCTATTGAAGCTTTCTTT.

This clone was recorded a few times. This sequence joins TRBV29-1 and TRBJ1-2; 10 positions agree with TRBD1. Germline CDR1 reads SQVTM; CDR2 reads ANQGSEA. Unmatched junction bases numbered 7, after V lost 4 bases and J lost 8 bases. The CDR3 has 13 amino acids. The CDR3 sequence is CSVGGGTGEGYTF. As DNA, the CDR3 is TGCAGCGTTGGTGGGGGGACAGGGGAAGGCTACACCTTC.

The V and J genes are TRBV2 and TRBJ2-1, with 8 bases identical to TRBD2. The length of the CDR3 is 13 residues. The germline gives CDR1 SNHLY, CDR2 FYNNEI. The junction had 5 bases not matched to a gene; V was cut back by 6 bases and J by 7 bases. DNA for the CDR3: TGTGCCAGCAGGGGGACTAGGCAGAATGAGCAGTTCTTC. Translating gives CASRGTRQNEQFF.

The CDR3 spells CASSFGQAAYNEQFF. The CDR3 region has the DNA TGTGCCAGCAGCTTTGGCCAGGCTGCCTACAATGAGCAGTTCTTC. J is TRBJ2-1 and V is TRBV7-2; D gene ambiguous. The CDR3 totals 15 residues. V was trimmed by 3 bases and J by 2 bases, leaving 11 bases between them. Germline V lookup: CDR1 SGHTA, CDR2 FQGNSA.

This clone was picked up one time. In nucleotides, the CDR3 is TGTGCCAGCAGCTCCCGGACAGGGGAAGATACGCAGTATTTT. Residues: CASSSRTGEDTQYF. V is TRBV5-5 and J is TRBJ2-3; 9 nucleotides agree with TRBD1. Germline CDR1 and CDR2: SGHKS and YYEKEE (reference sequence). This CDR3 spans 14 amino acids. The J segment lost 5 bases and the V segment lost 3 bases, leaving 4 bases of the junction unmatched.

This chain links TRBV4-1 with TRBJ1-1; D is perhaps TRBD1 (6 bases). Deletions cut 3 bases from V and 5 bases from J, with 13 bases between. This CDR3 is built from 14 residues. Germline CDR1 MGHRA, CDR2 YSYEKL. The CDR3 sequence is CASSQIQGGTEAFF. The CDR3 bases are TGCGCCAGCAGCCAGATACAGGGTGGGACTGAAGCTTTCTTT.

Written as DNA, the CDR3 is TGTGCCAGCAGTAGAGGGGACAGAGGGATCTATCAGCCCCAGCATTTT. Encoded protein: CASSRGDRGIYQPQHF. The chain is built from TRBV27 and TRBJ1-5, with 7 bases fitting TRBD1. The CDR3 consists of 16 residues. V was clipped by 5 bases and J by 5 bases; unmatched bases: 12. Germline values: CDR1 MNHEY, CDR2 SMNVEV (reference sequence).